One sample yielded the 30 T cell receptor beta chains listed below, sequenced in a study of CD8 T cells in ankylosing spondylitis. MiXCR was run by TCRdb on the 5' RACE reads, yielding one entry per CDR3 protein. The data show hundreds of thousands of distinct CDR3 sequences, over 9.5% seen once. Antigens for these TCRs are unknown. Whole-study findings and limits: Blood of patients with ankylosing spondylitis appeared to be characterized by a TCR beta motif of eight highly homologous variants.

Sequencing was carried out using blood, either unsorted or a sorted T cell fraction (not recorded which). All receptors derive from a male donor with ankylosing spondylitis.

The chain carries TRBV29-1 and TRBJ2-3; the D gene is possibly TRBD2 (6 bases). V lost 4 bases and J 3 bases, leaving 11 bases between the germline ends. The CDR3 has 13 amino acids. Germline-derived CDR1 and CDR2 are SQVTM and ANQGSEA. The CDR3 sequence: CSVVRGRTDTQYF. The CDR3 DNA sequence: TGCAGCGTTGTACGAGGGAGGACAGATACGCAGTATTTT.

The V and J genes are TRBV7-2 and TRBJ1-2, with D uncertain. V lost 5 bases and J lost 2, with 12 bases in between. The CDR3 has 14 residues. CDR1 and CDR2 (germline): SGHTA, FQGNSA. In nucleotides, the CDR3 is TGTGCCAGCAGCCCTCTTCTACTAAACTATGGCTACACCTTC. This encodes CASSPLLLNYGYTF.

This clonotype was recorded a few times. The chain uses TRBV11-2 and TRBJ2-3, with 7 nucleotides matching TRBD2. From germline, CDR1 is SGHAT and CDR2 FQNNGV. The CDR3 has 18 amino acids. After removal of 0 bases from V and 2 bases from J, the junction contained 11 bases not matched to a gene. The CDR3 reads CASSLEPAGREYTDTQYF. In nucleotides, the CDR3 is TGTGCCAGCAGCTTAGAGCCTGCGGGGCGGGAGTACACAGATACGCAGTATTTT. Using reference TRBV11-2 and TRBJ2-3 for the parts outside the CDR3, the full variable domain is EAGVAQSPRYKIIEKRQSVAFWCNPISGHATLYWYQQILGQGPKLLIQFQNNGVVDDSQLPKDRFSAERLKGVDSTLKIQPAKLEDSAVYLCASSLEPAGREYTDTQYFGPGTRLTVL.

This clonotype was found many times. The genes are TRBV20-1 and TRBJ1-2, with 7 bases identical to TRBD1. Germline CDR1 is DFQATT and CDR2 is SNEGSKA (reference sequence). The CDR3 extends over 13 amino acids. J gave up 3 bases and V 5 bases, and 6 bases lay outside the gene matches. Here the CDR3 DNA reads TGCAGTGCTCCTAGACAGGGTCACTATGGCTACACCTTC. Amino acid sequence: CSAPRQGHYGYTF.

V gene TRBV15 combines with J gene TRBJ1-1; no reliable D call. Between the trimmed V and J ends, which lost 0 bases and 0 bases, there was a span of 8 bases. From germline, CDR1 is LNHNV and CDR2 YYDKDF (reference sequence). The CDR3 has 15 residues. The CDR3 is CATSRDFELNTEAFF. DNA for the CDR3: TGTGCCACCAGCAGAGATTTCGAACTGAACACTGAAGCTTTCTTT. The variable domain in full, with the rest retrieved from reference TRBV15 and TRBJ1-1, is DAMVIQNPRYQVTQFGKPVTLSCSQTLNHNVMYWYQQKSSQAPKLLFHYYDKDFNNEADTPDNFQSRRPNTSFCFLDIRSPGLGDTAMYLCATSRDFELNTEAFFGQGTRLTVV.

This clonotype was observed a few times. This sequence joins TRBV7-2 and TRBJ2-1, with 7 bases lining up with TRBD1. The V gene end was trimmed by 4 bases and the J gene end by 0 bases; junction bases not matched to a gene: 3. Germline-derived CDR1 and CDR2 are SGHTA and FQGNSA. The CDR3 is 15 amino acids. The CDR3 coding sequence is TGTGCCAGCAGCTCCGACAGGGCCTCCTACAATGAGCAGTTCTTC. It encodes CASSSDRASYNEQFF.

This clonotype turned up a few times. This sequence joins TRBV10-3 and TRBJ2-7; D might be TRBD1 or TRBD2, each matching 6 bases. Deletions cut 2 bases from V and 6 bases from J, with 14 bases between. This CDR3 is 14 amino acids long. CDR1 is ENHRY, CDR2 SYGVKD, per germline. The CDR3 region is CAISERQGRREQYF. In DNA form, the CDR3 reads TGTGCCATCAGTGAGAGGCAGGGGAGGCGCGAGCAGTACTTC.

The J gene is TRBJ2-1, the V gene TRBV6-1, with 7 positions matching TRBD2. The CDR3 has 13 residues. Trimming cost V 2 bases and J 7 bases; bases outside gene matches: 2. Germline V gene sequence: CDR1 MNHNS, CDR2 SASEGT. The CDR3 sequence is CASSELGGNEQFF. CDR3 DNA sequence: TGTGCCAGCAGTGAATTGGGAGGGAATGAGCAGTTCTTC.

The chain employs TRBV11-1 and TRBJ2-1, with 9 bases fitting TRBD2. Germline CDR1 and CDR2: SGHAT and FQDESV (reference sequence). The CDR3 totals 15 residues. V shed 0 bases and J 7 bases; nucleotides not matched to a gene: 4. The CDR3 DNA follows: TGTGCCAGCAGCTTAGCTCTAGCGGGAATAAATGAGCAGTTCTTC. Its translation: CASSLALAGINEQFF.

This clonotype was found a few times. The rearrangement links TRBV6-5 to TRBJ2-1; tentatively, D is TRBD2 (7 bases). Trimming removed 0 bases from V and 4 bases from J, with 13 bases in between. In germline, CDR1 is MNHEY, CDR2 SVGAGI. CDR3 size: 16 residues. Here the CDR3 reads CASSYSGGGTYNEQFF. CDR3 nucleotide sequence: TGTGCCAGCAGTTACTCGGGAGGGGGGACATACAATGAGCAGTTCTTC.

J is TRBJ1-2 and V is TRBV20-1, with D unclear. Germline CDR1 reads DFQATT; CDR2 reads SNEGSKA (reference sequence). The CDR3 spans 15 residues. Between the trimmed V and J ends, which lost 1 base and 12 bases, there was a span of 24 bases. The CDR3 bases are TGCAGTGCTAGAGCTTTCCCCAGCCACACCTATGGAGACACCTTC. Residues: CSARAFPSHTYGDTF.

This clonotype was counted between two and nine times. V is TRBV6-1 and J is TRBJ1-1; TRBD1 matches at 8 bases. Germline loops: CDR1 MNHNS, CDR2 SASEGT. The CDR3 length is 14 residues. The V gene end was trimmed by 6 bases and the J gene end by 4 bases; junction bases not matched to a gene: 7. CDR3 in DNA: TGTGCCAGCAGCAGGACAGGGACTGGCACTGAAGCTTTCTTT. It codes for CASSRTGTGTEAFF.

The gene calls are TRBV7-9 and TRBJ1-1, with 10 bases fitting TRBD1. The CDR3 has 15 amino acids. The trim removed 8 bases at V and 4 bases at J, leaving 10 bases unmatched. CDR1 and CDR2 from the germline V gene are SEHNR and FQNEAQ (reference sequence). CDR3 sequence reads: CASYRTGGTTTEAFF. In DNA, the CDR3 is TGTGCCAGCTACAGGACAGGGGGTACGACCACTGAAGCTTTCTTT.

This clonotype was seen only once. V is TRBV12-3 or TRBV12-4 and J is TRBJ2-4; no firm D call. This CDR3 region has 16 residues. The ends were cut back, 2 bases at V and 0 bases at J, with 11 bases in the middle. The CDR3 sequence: CASSLCLRLAKNIQYF. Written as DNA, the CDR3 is TGTGCCAGCAGTTTATGCCTGCGACTAGCCAAAAACATTCAGTACTTC.

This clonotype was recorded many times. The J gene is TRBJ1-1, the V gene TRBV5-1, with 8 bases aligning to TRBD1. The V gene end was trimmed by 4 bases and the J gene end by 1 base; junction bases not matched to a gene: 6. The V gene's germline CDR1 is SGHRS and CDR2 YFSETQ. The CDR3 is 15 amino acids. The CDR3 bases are TGCGCCAGCAGCGTACAGGGGGTAAGGAACACTGAAGCTTTCTTT. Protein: CASSVQGVRNTEAFF. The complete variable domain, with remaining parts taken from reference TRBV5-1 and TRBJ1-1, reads KAGVTQTPRYLIKTRGQQVTLSCSPISGHRSVSWYQQTPGQGLQFLFEYFSETQRNKGNFPGRFSGRQFSNSRSEMNVSTLELGDSALYLCASSVQGVRNTEAFFGQGTRLTVV.

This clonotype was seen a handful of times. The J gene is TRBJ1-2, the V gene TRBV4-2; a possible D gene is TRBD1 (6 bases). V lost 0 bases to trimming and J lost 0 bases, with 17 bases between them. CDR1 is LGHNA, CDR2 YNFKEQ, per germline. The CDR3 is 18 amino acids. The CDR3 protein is CASSQDRGRGSANYGYTF. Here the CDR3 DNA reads TGTGCCAGCAGCCAAGATAGGGGCAGGGGCTCGGCTAACTATGGCTACACCTTC.

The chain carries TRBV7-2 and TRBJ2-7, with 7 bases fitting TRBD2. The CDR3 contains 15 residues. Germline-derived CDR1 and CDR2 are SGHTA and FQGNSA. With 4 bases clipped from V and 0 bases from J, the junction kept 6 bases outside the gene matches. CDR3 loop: CASSWGGSSSYEQYF. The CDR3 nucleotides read TGTGCCAGCAGCTGGGGGGGATCGAGCTCCTACGAGCAGTACTTC.

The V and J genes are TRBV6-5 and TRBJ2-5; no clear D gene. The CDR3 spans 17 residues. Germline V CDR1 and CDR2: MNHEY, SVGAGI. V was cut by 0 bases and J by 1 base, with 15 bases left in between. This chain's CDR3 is CASSYSILGYLQETQYF. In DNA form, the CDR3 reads TGTGCCAGCAGTTACTCGATTCTGGGTTACCTCCAAGAGACCCAGTACTTC.

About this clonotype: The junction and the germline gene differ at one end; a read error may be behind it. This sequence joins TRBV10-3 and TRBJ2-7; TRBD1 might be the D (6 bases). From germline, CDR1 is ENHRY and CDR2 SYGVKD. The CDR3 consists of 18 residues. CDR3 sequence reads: CAFSPGDTPPTPRYEQYF. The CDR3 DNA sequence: TGTGCCTTCAGTCCCGGGGACACCCCACCTACCCCCCGCTACGAGCAGTACTTC.

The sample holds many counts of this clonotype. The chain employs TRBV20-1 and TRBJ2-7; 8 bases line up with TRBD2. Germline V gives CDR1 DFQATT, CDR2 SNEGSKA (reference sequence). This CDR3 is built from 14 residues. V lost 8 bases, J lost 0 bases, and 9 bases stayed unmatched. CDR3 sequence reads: CSTGGAYGSYEQYF. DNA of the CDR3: TGCAGTACCGGGGGGGCTTACGGCTCCTACGAGCAGTACTTC.

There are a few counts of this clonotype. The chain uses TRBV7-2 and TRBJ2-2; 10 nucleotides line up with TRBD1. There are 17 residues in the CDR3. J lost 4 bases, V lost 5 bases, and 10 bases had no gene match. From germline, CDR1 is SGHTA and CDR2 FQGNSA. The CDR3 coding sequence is TGTGCCAGCAGCCCCACCCGGGACAGGGGTGGCACCGGGGAGCTGTTTTTT. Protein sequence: CASSPTRDRGGTGELFF.

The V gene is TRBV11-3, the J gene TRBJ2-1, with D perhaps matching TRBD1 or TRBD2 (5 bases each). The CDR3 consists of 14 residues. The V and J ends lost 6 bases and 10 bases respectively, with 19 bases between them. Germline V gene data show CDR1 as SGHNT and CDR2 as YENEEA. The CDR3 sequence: CASSLTSRDPEQFF. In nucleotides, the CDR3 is TGTGCCAGCAGTTTAACGAGCAGGGACCCCGAGCAGTTCTTC. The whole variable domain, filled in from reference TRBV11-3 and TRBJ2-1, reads EAGVVQSPRYKIIEKKQPVAFWCNPISGHNTLYWYLQNLGQGPELLIRYENEEAVDDSQLPKDRFSAERLKGVDSTLKIQPAELGDSAVYLCASSLTSRDPEQFFGPGTRLTVL.

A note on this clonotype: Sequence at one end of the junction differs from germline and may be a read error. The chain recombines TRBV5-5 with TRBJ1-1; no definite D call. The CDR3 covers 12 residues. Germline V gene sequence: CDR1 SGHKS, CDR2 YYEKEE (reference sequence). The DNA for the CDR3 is TGTACCAGCAGCCCCCGGGGAACTGAAGCTTTCTTT. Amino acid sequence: CTSSPRGTEAFF. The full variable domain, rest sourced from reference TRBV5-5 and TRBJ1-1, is DAGVTQSPTHLIKTRGQQVTLRCSPISGHKSVSWYQQVLGQGPQFIFQYYEKEERGRGNFPDRFSARQFPNYSSELNVNALLLGDSALYLCTSSPRGTEAFFGQGTRLTVV.

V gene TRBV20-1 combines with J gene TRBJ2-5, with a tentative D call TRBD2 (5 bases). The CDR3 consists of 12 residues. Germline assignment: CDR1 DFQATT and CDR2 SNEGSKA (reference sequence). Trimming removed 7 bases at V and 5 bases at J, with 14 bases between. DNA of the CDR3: TGCAGTGTTAAAAGAGGGTACGAGACCCAGTACTTC. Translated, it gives CSVKRGYETQYF.

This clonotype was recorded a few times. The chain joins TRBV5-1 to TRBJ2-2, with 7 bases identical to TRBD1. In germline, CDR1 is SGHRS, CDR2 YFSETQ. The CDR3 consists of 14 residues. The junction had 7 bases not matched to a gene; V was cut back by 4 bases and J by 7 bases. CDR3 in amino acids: CASSVDRVDGELFF. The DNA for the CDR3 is TGCGCCAGCAGCGTCGACAGGGTTGACGGGGAGCTGTTTTTT.

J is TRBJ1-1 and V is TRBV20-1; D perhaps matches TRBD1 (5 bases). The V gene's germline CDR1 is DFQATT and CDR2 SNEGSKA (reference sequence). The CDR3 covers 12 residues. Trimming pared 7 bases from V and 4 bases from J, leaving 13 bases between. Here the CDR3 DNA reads TGCAGTGTTAAGAGGGGAGGCACTGAAGCTTTCTTT. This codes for CSVKRGGTEAFF.

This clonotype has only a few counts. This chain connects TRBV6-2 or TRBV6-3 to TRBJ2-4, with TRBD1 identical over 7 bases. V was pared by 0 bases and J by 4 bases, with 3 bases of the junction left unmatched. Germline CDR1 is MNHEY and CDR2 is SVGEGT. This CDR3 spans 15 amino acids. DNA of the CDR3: TGTGCCAGCAGTTACTCACGGGACAGTAAAAACATTCAGTACTTC. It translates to CASSYSRDSKNIQYF.

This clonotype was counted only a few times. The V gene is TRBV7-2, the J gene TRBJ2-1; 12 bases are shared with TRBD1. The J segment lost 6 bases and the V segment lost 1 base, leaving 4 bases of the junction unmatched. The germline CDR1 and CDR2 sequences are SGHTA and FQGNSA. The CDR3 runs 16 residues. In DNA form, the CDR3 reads TGTGCCAGCAGCTTAGGAGGGACAGGGGGCGGCAATGAGCAGTTCTTC. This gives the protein CASSLGGTGGGNEQFF.

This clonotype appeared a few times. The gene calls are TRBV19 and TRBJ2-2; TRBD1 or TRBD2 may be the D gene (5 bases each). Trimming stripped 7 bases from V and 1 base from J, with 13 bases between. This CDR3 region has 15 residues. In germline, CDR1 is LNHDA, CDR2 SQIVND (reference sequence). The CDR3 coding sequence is TGTGCCAGTACGGTCAGGGCGGGGAACACCGGGGAGCTGTTTTTT. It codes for CASTVRAGNTGELFF.

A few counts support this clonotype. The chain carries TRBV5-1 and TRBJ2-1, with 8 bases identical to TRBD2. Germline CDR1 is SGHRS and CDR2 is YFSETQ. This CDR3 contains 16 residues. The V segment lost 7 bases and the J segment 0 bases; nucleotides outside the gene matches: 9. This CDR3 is CASVPGGGSSYNEQFF. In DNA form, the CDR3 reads TGCGCCAGCGTTCCCGGGGGGGGTAGCTCCTACAATGAGCAGTTCTTC.